This TCR beta chain was retrieved from a study of CD8 T cells in ankylosing spondylitis. The authors made TCR beta libraries by quantitative 5'-RACE with molecular barcodes. TCRdb itself ran the 5' RACE reads through MiXCR, one entry per CDR3 protein. The sample contains some 120,000 distinct CDR3 sequences, roughly 13% of which appear only once. This clonotype has more than one count but fewer than ten. Its cognate antigen is unknown. V was trimmed by 0 bases and J by 4 bases, leaving 16 bases between them. The length of the CDR3 is 16 residues. Germline-derived CDR1 and CDR2 are MNHEY and SVGEGT. Whole-study findings and limits: One TCR beta motif, made up of eight or nine highly homologous variants, appeared characteristic of ankylosing spondylitis blood. Reactive arthritis synovial fluid and blood were previously reported to contain some motif variants.

The sequence derives from a female donor with ankylosing spondylitis or in good health (not recorded which). The chain joins TRBV6-2 or TRBV6-3 to TRBJ2-7; D is perhaps TRBD2 (5 bases). Material for sequencing was blood, either unsorted or a sorted T cell fraction (not recorded which). The CDR3 region has the DNA TGTGCCAGCAGTTACTCGTTTAGGCGGGCAGATTACGAGCAGTACTTC. Protein: CASSYSFRRADYEQYF.